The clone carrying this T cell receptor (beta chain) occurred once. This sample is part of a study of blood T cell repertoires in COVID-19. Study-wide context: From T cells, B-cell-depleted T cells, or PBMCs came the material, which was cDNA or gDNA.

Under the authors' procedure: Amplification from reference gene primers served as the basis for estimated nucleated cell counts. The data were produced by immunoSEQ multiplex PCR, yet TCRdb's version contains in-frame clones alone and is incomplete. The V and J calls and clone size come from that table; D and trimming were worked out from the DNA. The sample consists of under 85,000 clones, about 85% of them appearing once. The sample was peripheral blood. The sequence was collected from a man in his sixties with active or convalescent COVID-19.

The CDR3 DNA reads TGCGCCAGCAGCTCGCCAGGGGGCGCGGAAAAACTGTTTTTT. Its protein is CASSSPGGAEKLFF. The rearrangement uses TRBV5-1 and TRBJ1-4, with 8 bases fitting TRBD1. The ends lost 3 bases at V and 8 bases at J; junction bases unmatched: 6. The germline CDR1 and CDR2 sequences are SGHRS and YFSETQ. This CDR3 contains 14 residues.